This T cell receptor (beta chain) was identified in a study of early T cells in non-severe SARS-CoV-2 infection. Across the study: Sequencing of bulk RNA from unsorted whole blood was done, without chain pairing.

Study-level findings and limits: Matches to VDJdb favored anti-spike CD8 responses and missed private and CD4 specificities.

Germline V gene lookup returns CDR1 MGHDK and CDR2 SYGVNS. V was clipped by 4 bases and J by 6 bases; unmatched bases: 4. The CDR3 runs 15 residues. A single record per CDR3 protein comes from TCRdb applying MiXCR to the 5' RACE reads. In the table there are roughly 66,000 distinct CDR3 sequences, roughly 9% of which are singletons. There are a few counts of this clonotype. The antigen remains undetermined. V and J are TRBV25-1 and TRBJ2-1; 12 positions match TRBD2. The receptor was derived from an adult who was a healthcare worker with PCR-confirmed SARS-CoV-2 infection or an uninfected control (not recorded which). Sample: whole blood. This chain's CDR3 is CASSVRLAGVNEQFF. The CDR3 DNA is TGTGCCAGCAGTGTCCGACTAGCGGGAGTCAATGAGCAGTTCTTC.